One and the same sample provided the 25 T cell receptor beta chains below, sequenced in a study of beta chain features in type 1 diabetes. Broader study findings: Researchers report that Type 1 diabetes patients had moderately but significantly shorter TCRB CDR3s across all four CD4+ subsets.

Antigens of these TCRs are unknown. Sequencing targeted expressed TCRB transcripts, as all isolated RNA had been reverse transcribed. Here immunoSEQ multiplex PCR was the method, and the copy in TCRdb shows in-frame clones only, minus some. This sample has over 200,000 clones, with approximately 11% found just once. The specimen sequenced was naive CD4+ T cells from blood. The receptors stem from a man younger than 40 with type 1 diabetes.

The rearrangement links TRBV5-4 to TRBJ2-5, with a weak D call TRBD1 (5 bases). CDR3 size: 15 residues. Trimming cost V 0 bases and J 2 bases, with 11 bases left between them. Germline CDR1 reads SGHNT; CDR2 reads YYREEE (reference sequence). The CDR3 region has the DNA TGTGCCAGCAGCTTGGCGCAGGGTAGGCAAGAGACCCAGTACTTC. This sequence encodes CASSLAQGRQETQYF.

This clone was recorded a few times. The V call is TRBV7-2, the J call TRBJ2-2; D unresolved. The CDR3 runs to 12 residues. Trimming stripped 8 bases from V and 6 bases from J, with 10 bases between. CDR1 and CDR2 (germline): SGHTA, FQGNSA. Here the CDR3 reads CASSGWPGELFF. CDR3 nucleotide sequence: TGTGCCAGCTCGGGTTGGCCCGGGGAGCTGTTTTTT.

The chain is built from TRBV23-1 and TRBJ1-6; no clear D. TRBV23-1 is an open reading frame, and its role is uncertain. Trimming stripped 0 bases from V and 6 bases from J, with 9 bases between. The CDR3 runs to 15 residues. The CDR3 nucleotides read TGCGCCAGCAGTCAATCGATGGCCTTTAATTCACCCCTCCACTTT. Protein: CASSQSMAFNSPLHF.

This clone has just a few counts. The chain links TRBV9 to TRBJ2-5, with 7 bases fitting TRBD2. CDR3 length: 13 amino acids. Trimming at V came to 4 bases and at J to 5 bases, leaving 5 bases not matched to a gene. Germline lookup yields CDR1 SGDLS and CDR2 YYNGEE. The CDR3 bases are TGTGCCAGCAGCCTACAGACTAGCGAGACCCAGTACTTC. Translating it yields CASSLQTSETQYF. The variable domain in full, with the rest retrieved from reference TRBV9 and TRBJ2-5, is DSGVTQTPKHLITATGQRVTLRCSPRSGDLSVYWYQQSLDQGLQFLIQYYNGEERAKGNILERFSAQQFPDLHSELNLSSLELGDSALYFCASSLQTSETQYFGPGTRLLVL.

This clone has just a few counts. This chain uses TRBV7-2 with TRBJ2-1; D is undetermined. Germline CDR1 SGHTA, CDR2 FQGNSA. V lost 3 bases and J lost 6, with 9 bases in between. The CDR3 runs to 13 residues. CDR3 in DNA: TGTGCCAGCAGCTTCCCAGGAAGCAATGAGCAGTTCTTC. The encoded protein is CASSFPGSNEQFF.

The V gene is TRBV23-1, the J gene TRBJ1-5; D is possibly TRBD1 (5 bases). TRBV23-1 is an open reading frame, and its role is uncertain. V was clipped by 2 bases and J by 0 bases, with 23 bases between them. This CDR3 has 20 amino acids. In DNA form, the CDR3 reads TGCGCCAGCAGTCAACCGACGACAGCTTCTCCTACCACTAGCAATCAGCCCCAGCATTTT. Amino acid sequence: CASSQPTTASPTTSNQPQHF.

This clone was seen only a few times. V gene TRBV5-1 combines with J gene TRBJ2-7, with D possibly TRBD2 on 5 matching bases. The CDR3 is 13 residues long. V lost 0 bases to trimming and J lost 7 bases, with 11 bases between them. Germline values: CDR1 SGHRS, CDR2 YFSETQ. CDR3 sequence reads: CASSLAFGGEQYF. The CDR3 DNA is TGCGCCAGCAGCTTGGCCTTCGGCGGGGAGCAGTACTTC.

J is TRBJ1-6 and V is TRBV14, with D uncertain. CDR1 and CDR2 (germline): SGHDN, FVKESK. The CDR3 has 14 amino acids. Deletions cut 6 bases from V and 7 bases from J, with 13 bases between. This CDR3 reads CASSITTTNSPLHF. The CDR3 DNA sequence: TGTGCCAGCAGTATTACTACAACCAATTCACCCCTCCACTTT.

This clone turned up a few times. V gene TRBV18 combines with J gene TRBJ2-2, with no clear D. This CDR3 contains 16 residues. V lost 1 base to trimming and J lost 4 bases, with 13 bases between them. Germline V gene data show CDR1 as KGHSH and CDR2 as LQKENI. For the CDR3, the DNA is TGTGCCAGCTCACCACGATTAGTCCACGGCACCGGGGAGCTGTTTTTT. Its translation: CASSPRLVHGTGELFF.

The chain recombines TRBV6-5 with TRBJ2-2; D is perhaps TRBD2 (5 bases). Trimming pared 3 bases from V and 6 bases from J, leaving 8 bases between. From germline, CDR1 is MNHEY and CDR2 SVGAGI. The CDR3 runs to 13 residues. In DNA form, the CDR3 reads TGTGCCAGCAGTTATCCGGGGTCCGGGGAGCTGTTTTTT. The encoded protein is CASSYPGSGELFF.

This clone turned up a few times. The J gene is TRBJ2-1, the V gene TRBV5-1; 8 bases map to TRBD2. Germline trimming cut 3 bases from V and 5 bases from J; bases unmatched to any gene: 4. CDR3 length: 14 residues. Germline-derived CDR1 and CDR2 are SGHRS and YFSETQ. The DNA for the CDR3 is TGCGCCAGCAGCTATAGCGGGGCGAACAATGAGCAGTTCTTC. As protein: CASSYSGANNEQFF.

The chain recombines TRBV9 with TRBJ1-1, with D perhaps TRBD1 (5 bases). Germline loops: CDR1 SGDLS, CDR2 YYNGEE. The V gene lost 4 bases and the J gene lost 7 bases, with 17 bases spanning the gap. The CDR3 has 14 amino acids. The CDR3 DNA reads TGTGCCAGCAGCCCGCGGGAGAGGGACCTTGAAGCTTTCTTT. Protein: CASSPRERDLEAFF.

This clone occurred a few times. The V gene is TRBV7-2, the J gene TRBJ2-2; 14 bases fit TRBD2. Losses at the gene ends were 4 bases for V and 0 bases for J; bases not matched to a gene: 4. The CDR3 totals 18 residues. Germline values: CDR1 SGHTA, CDR2 FQGNSA. The CDR3 loop reads CASSSRTSGGPNTGELFF. The CDR3 DNA is TGTGCCAGCAGCTCTCGGACTAGCGGGGGGCCGAACACCGGGGAGCTGTTTTTT.

J is TRBJ2-1 and V is TRBV25-1; 12 bases align to TRBD2. CDR1 is MGHDK, CDR2 SYGVNS, per germline. The CDR3 totals 18 residues. The V segment lost 1 base and the J segment 2 bases; nucleotides outside the gene matches: 6. CDR3 in DNA: TGTGCCAGCAGTGAATTGAGTGGACTAGCGGGGACCTACAATGAGCAGTTCTTC. Amino acids: CASSELSGLAGTYNEQFF.

V gene TRBV5-4 combines with J gene TRBJ2-7, with 9 nucleotides matching TRBD2. After removal of 5 bases from V and 6 bases from J, the junction contained 12 bases not matched to a gene. The germline V gene has CDR1 SGHNT and CDR2 YYREEE (reference sequence). This CDR3 contains 15 residues. CDR3 DNA: TGTGCCAGCAGAGCTCTAGGGACTAGCTTTACCGAGCAGTACTTC. Encoded protein: CASRALGTSFTEQYF.

The J gene is TRBJ1-2, the V gene TRBV7-2; no definite D call. The germline V and J ends were trimmed by 5 bases and 8 bases, with 18 bases remaining between them. The CDR3 is 14 amino acids. The germline V gene has CDR1 SGHTA and CDR2 FQGNSA. This chain's CDR3 is CASSPSAGPRGYTF. The CDR3 bases are TGTGCCAGCAGCCCCTCGGCAGGCCCCCGCGGCTACACCTTC.

The rearrangement joins TRBV5-1 to TRBJ1-2; D gene unclear. CDR1 and CDR2 from the germline V gene are SGHRS and YFSETQ. The CDR3 length is 14 residues. The V end lost 5 bases, the J end lost 0 bases, and 11 bases lay between the germline ends. The CDR3 loop reads CASRPISANYGYTF. The CDR3 bases are TGCGCCAGCAGGCCGATTTCAGCTAACTATGGCTACACCTTC.

The chain links TRBV9 to TRBJ1-3; D not certain. V lost 1 base, J lost 8 bases, and 7 bases lay in between. The CDR3 loop spans 12 amino acids. The germline V gene has CDR1 SGDLS and CDR2 YYNGEE. Written as DNA, the CDR3 is TGTGCCAGCAGCGTAAATGAGGACACCATATATTTT. It specifies CASSVNEDTIYF.

This clone was seen more than once but under ten times. The genes are TRBV7-3 and TRBJ2-6; D not resolved. CDR1 and CDR2 from the germline V gene are SGHTA and FQGTGA. CDR3 length: 14 amino acids. Trimming left V 3 bases short and J 4 bases short, with 7 bases between. The CDR3 DNA follows: TGTGCCAGCAGCTTGTCGTCCGGGGCCAACGTCCTGACTTTC. This gives the protein CASSLSSGANVLTF.

This clone was observed a handful of times. This chain links TRBV2 with TRBJ2-7; the D gene is possibly TRBD1 (6 bases). Germline V CDR1 and CDR2: SNHLY, FYNNEI. V lost 5 bases and J 5 bases, leaving 10 bases between the germline ends. The CDR3 sequence is 12 residues long. CDR3 DNA: TGTGCCAGCAGTACAGGGTTCCACGAGCAGTACTTC. As protein: CASSTGFHEQYF.

Only a few counts were recorded for this clone. The chain is built from TRBV27 and TRBJ2-5; TRBD1 matches at 7 bases. The CDR3 is made up of 14 amino acids. The germline CDR1 and CDR2 sequences are MNHEY and SMNVEV (reference sequence). J lost 4 bases, V lost 1 base, and 3 bases had no gene match. CDR3: CASSLYRGRETQYF. The CDR3 nucleotides are TGTGCCAGCAGTTTATACAGGGGAAGAGAGACCCAGTACTTC.

A few counts support this clone. The chain links TRBV20-1 to TRBJ1-2; D call uncertain. This CDR3 has 8 residues. Trimming left V 3 bases short and J 10 bases short, with 3 bases between. Germline lookup yields CDR1 DFQATT and CDR2 SNEGSKA (reference sequence). The CDR3 reads CSARAYTF. CDR3 nucleotides: TGCAGTGCTAGGGCCTACACCTTC.

This clone occurred a few times. CDR3 protein: CASSSRGANYGYTF. DNA of the CDR3: TGTGCCAGTAGCTCTCGGGGGGCAAACTATGGCTACACCTTC. V is TRBV19 and J is TRBJ1-2; TRBD1 is a possible D gene (6 bases). Germline V gene data show CDR1 as LNHDA and CDR2 as SQIVND (reference sequence). V gave up 6 bases and J gave up 2 bases, with 13 bases separating them. CDR3 length: 14 amino acids. The full variable domain, its missing parts supplied by reference TRBV19 and TRBJ1-2, is DGGITQSPKYLFRKEGQNVTLSCEQNLNHDAMYWYRQDPGQGLRLIYYSQIVNDFQKGDIAEGYSVSREKKESFPLTVTSAQKNPTAFYLCASSSRGANYGYTFGSGTRLTVV.

This clone has more than one count but fewer than ten. The rearrangement uses TRBV2 and TRBJ2-5; D might be TRBD1 (6 bases). The V gene's germline CDR1 is SNHLY and CDR2 FYNNEI. V was cut by 3 bases and J by 0 bases, with 11 bases left in between. The CDR3 loop spans 15 amino acids. The CDR3 loop reads CASSEGQFYQETQYF. CDR3 nucleotide sequence: TGTGCCAGCAGTGAGGGACAATTTTACCAAGAGACCCAGTACTTC. The whole variable domain, filled in from reference TRBV2 and TRBJ2-5, reads EPEVTQTPSHQVTQMGQEVILRCVPISNHLYFYWYRQILGQKVEFLVSFYNNEISEKSEIFDDQFSVERPDGSNFTLKIRSTKLEDSAMYFCASSEGQFYQETQYFGPGTRLLVL.

This chain links TRBV4-2 with TRBJ1-4, with 9 positions matching TRBD1. The CDR3 is 14 residues long. Trimming removed 5 bases from V and 6 bases from J; junction bases left unmatched: 4. The germline CDR1 and CDR2 sequences are LGHNA and YNFKEQ. This CDR3 is CASSSRTGDEKLFF. The CDR3 DNA sequence: TGTGCCAGCAGCTCCCGGACAGGGGATGAAAAACTGTTTTTT.